This T cell receptor (beta chain) was profiled in a study of response to subunit inactivated influenza vaccine (dated 2018 in TCRdb). Context from the whole study: The study used deep quantitative T cell receptor repertoire profiling to track responses to a trivalent subunit inactivated influenza vaccine. The paper as a whole reports these results and caveats: The authors suggested that each seasonal influenza vaccination may recruit only a limited number of new T cells.

From its cysteine to its phenylalanine, the CDR3 spans 14 amino acids. This entry keeps only the CDR3 DNA: 42 bases, framed from base 1. From the germline V gene, CDR1 is SQVTM and CDR2 is ANQGSEA. A distance of 12 bases separates the germline ends of V and J, which lose 4 bases and 2 bases respectively. In the case of this clonotype: Its antigen is unknown. Per-base qualities were not stored, and no clone one base away is much larger.

Preparation of the library involved RT-PCR. TCRdb records Illumina HiSeq 2500 as the sequencer. TCRdb's own reprocessing of the public reads used fastp at Q25 and MiXCR and kept productive beta chains. Entries that share a CDR3 protein sequence are merged under the most common genes and DNA. The sample table lists roughly 540,000 distinct CDR3 sequences, approximately 24% of them with a count of one. 2.5% to 3% of the sample lies in the top ten. These data were likewise used in another study, on T cells expressing NK-cell markers. Drawing on the second study: 5'RACE template switching, by which a universal primer site and unique molecular identifiers were added, was used to make TCR beta cDNA libraries. Three sorted T-cell subsets (CD3+CD56+NKG2C+, CD3+CD56+NKG2C- and CD3+CD56-NKG2C+) from about 8 donors had their TCR beta-chain repertoires profiled. Among the eight sequenced donors, seven were HCMV-seropositive and one was HCMV-seronegative. In several experiments an anti-gammadeltaTCR antibody was added to restrict sorting to alphabetaTCR-expressing T cells. In several donors, the dominant CD3+CD56+NKG2C+ clonotypes were found to rank among the top 10 CD8+ clonotypes and to make up roughly 1.0-7.5% of CD8+ T cells. Those dominant clonotypes were again the most abundant among CD3+CD56-NKG2C+ cells in a handful of donors, at roughly 25-60.1%. Whether the expanded NKG2C-expressing T cell clones were specific for HCMV antigens was left unclear. Randomly selected healthy volunteers, three men and five women, were used as the eight sequenced donors. HCMV-specific IgG was detected in serum with a commercial ELISA kit to determine HCMV serostatus. Ficoll density gradient centrifugation was used to isolate peripheral blood mononuclear cells from blood. Magnetic immunoseparation with Miltenyi isolation kits was used to isolate CD4+ and CD8+ T cells from PBMC. cDNA synthesis was primed from the TCR beta constant segment, followed by two successive PCR amplification steps. Illumina HiSeq 2000/2500, MiSeq or NextSeq was used to sequence libraries as 2 x 150 bp reads. MIGEC was used to demultiplex reads and group the reads by UMI, and MiTCR was used to assemble and quantify clonotypes. Only TCR cDNA sequences supported by at least two reads were kept to exclude erroneous sequences. Downstream repertoire analysis used the tcR package, and clonotypes were matched across fractions by CDR3 nucleotide sequence plus V segment. VDJmatch was used to annotate antigen specificity against VDJdb, with one amino acid substitution allowed in CDR3.

The chain joins TRBV29-1 to TRBJ1-3; the D gene cannot be named for sure. The starting material was CD4+ T cells sorted from PBMCs, obtained roughly 12 days after vaccination. The sequence came from a man aged 50 to 60 who received an inactivated influenza vaccine. Donor details come from another sample of the same person, matched by shared clones. The DNA is as follows: TGCAGCGTTGGTTTCGGGTCCCCTGGAAACACCATATATTTT. It codes for CSVGFGSPGNTIYF.